This T cell receptor (beta chain) is from a study of early T cells in non-severe SARS-CoV-2 infection. Overall study context: Chains from this unsorted whole-blood bulk RNA could not be paired.

CDR3 length equals 11 residues. Per the germline V gene, CDR1 is DFQATT and CDR2 is SNEGSKA (reference sequence). The V segment lost 5 bases and the J segment 5 bases; nucleotides outside the gene matches: 2. Each cDNA molecule carried a unique molecular identifier. TCRdb passed the 5' RACE reads through MiXCR, listing each CDR3 protein once. This sample has some 80,000 distinct CDR3 sequences; approximately 12% occur once, and the top ten carry about 3.5%. The sample taken for sequencing was whole blood. The J gene is TRBJ1-2, the V gene TRBV20-1; TRBD1 aligns across 7 bases. The TCR sequence derives from an adult who was a healthcare worker with PCR-confirmed SARS-CoV-2 infection or an uninfected control (not recorded which). The CDR3 loop reads CSALGQYGYTF. The CDR3 DNA reads TGCAGTGCTTTGGGACAGTATGGCTACACCTTC.